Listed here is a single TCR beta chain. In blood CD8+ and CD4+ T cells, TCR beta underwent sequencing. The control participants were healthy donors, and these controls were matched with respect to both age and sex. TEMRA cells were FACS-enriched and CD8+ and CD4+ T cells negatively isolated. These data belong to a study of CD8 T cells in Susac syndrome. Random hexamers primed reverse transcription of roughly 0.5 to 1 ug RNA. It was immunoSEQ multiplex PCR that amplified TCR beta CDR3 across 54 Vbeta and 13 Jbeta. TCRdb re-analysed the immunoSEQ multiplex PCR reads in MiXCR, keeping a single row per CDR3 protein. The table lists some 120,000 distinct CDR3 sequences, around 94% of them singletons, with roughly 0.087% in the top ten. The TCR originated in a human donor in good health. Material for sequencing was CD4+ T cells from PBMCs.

CDR3 sequence: CSVEETAGTDGYTF. The CDR3 coding sequence is TGCAGCGTTGAAGAAACGGCCGGGACAGATGGCTACACCTTC. The V and J genes are TRBV29-1 and TRBJ1-2; 7 nucleotides agree with TRBD1. Unmatched junction bases numbered 7, after V lost 0 bases and J lost 6 bases. Germline V gene lookup returns CDR1 SQVTM and CDR2 ANQGSEA. This CDR3 is 14 amino acids long.